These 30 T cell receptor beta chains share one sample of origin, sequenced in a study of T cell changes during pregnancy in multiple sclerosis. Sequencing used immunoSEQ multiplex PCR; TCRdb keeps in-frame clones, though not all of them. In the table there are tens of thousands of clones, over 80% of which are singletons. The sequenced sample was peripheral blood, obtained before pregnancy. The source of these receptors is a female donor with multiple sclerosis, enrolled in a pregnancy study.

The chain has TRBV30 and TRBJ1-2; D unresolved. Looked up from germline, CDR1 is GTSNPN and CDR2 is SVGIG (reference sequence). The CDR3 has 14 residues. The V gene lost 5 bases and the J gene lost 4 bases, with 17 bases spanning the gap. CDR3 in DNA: TGTGCCTGGGATCTTCGAGGTAAACTCTATGGCTACACCTTC. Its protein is CAWDLRGKLYGYTF.

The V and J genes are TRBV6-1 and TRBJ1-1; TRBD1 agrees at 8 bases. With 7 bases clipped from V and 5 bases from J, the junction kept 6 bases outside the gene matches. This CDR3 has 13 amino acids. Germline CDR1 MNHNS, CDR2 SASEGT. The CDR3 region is CASTSTGATEAFF. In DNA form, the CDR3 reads TGTGCCAGCACCTCGACAGGGGCGACTGAAGCTTTCTTT.

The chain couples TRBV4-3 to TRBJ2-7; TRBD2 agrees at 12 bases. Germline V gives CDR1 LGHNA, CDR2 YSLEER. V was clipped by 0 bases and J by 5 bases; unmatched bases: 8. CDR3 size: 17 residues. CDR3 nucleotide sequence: TGCGCCAGCAGCCAAGAGGTTACTAGCGGGAGGCATCACGAGCAGTACTTC. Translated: CASSQEVTSGRHHEQYF.

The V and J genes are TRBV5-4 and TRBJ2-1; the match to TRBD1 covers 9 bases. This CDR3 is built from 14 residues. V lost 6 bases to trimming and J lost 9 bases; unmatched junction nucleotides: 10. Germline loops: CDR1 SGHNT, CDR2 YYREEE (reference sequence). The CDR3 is CASTSGQGRTEQFF. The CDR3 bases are TGTGCCAGCACCTCGGGACAGGGCAGGACTGAGCAGTTCTTC.

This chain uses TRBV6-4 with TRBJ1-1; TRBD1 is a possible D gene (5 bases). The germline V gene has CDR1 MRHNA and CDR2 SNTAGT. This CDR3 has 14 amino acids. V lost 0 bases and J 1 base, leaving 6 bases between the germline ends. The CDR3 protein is CASSDSDKNTEAFF. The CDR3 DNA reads TGTGCCAGCAGTGACTCGGACAAGAACACTGAAGCTTTCTTT.

CDR3 region: CASSLQLTDSNYGYTF. The CDR3 nucleotides are TGTGCCAGCAGCTTACAATTGACAGACTCTAACTATGGCTACACCTTC. The rearrangement joins TRBV11-2 to TRBJ1-2; D is possibly TRBD1 (5 bases). CDR1 SGHAT and CDR2 FQNNGV come from the germline V gene. V dropped 2 bases and J dropped 0 bases, with 13 bases sitting between them. The CDR3 runs 16 residues.

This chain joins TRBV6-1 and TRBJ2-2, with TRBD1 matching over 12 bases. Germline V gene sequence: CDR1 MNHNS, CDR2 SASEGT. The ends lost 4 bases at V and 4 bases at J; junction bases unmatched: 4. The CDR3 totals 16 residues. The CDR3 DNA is TGTGCCAGCAGTGGGGGACAGGGGGCGGGCACCGGGGAGCTGTTTTTT. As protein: CASSGGQGAGTGELFF.

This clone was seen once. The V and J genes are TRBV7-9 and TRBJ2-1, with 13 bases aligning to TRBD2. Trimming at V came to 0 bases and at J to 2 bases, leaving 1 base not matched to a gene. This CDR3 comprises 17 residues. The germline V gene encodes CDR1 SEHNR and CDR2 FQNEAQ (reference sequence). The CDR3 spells CASSLATSGRPYNEQFF. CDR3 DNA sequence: TGTGCCAGCAGCTTAGCGACTAGCGGGAGGCCCTACAATGAGCAGTTCTTC.

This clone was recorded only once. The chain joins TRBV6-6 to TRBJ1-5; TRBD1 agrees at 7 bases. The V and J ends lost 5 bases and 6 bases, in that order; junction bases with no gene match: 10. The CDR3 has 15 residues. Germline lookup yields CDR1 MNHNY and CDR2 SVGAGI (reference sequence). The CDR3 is CASSLRTGGSQPQHF. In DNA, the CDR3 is TGTGCCAGCAGTCTCCGGACAGGCGGTAGTCAGCCCCAGCATTTT.

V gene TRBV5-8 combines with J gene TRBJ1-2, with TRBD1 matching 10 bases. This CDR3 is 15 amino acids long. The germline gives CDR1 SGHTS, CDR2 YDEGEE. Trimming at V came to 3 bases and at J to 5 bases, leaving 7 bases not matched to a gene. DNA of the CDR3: TGTGCCAGCAGCTGGGGACAGGGGATTCGGTATGGCTACACCTTC. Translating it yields CASSWGQGIRYGYTF.

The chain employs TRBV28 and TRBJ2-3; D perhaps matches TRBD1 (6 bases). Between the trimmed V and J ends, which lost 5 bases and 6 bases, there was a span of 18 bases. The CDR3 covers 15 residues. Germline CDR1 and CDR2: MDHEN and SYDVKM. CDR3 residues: CASSLLTGPRDTQYF. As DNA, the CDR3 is TGTGCCAGCAGTCTCCTGACAGGCCCCCGGGATACGCAGTATTTT.

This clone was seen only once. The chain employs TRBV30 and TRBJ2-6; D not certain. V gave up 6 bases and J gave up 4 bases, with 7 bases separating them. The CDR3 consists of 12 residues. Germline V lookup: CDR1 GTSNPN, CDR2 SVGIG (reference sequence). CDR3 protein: CACTRGANVLTF. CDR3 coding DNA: TGTGCCTGTACCCGGGGGGCCAACGTCCTGACTTTC.

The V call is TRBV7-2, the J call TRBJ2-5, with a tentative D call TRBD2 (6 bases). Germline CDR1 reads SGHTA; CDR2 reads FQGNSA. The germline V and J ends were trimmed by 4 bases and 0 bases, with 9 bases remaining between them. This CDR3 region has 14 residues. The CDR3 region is CASSSGLHQETQYF. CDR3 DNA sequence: TGTGCCAGCAGCTCGGGACTTCACCAAGAGACCCAGTACTTC. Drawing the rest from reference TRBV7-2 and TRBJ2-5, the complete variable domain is GAGVSQSPSNKVTEKGKDVELRCDPISGHTALYWYRQSLGQGLEFLIYFQGNSAPDKSGLPSDRFSAERTGGSVSTLTIQRTQQEDSAVYLCASSSGLHQETQYFGPGTRLLVL.

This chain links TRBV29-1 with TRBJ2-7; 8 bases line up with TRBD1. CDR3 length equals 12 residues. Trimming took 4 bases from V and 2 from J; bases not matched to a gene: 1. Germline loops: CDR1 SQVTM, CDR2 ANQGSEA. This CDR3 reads CSVVQGAYEQYF. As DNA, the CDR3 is TGCAGCGTTGTACAGGGGGCCTACGAGCAGTACTTC.

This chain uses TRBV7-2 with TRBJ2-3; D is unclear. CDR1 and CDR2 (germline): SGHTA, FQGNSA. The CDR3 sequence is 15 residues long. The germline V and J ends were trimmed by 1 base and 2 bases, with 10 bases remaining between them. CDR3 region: CASSLVALYTDTQYF. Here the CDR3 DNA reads TGTGCCAGCAGCTTAGTAGCCTTATACACAGATACGCAGTATTTT.

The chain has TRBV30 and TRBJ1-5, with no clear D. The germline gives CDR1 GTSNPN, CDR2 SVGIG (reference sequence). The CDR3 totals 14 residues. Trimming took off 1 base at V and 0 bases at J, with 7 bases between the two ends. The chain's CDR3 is CAWSAVNSNQPQHF. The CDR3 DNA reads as TGTGCCTGGAGTGCGGTGAATAGCAATCAGCCCCAGCATTTT.

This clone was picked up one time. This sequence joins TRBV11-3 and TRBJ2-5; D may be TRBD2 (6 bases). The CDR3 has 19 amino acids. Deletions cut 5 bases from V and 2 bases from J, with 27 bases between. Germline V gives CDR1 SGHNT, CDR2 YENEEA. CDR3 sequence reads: CASSDPYGTQNDPQETQYF. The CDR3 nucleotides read TGTGCCAGCAGCGATCCGTACGGGACTCAAAACGACCCACAAGAGACCCAGTACTTC. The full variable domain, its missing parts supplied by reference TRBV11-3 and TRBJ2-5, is EAGVVQSPRYKIIEKKQPVAFWCNPISGHNTLYWYLQNLGQGPELLIRYENEEAVDDSQLPKDRFSAERLKGVDSTLKIQPAELGDSAVYLCASSDPYGTQNDPQETQYFGPGTRLLVL.

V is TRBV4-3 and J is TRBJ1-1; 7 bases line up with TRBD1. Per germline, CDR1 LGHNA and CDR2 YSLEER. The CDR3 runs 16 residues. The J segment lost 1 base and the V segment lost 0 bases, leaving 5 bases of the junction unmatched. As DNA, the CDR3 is TGCGCCAGCAGCCAAGATGGTGGGACAGAGAACACTGAAGCTTTCTTT. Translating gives CASSQDGGTENTEAFF.

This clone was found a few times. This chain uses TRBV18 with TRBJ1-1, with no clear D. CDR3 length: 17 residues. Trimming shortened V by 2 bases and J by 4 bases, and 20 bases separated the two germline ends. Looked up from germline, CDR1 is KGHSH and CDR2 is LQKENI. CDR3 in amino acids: CASSPITTAPDGTEAFF. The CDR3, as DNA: TGTGCCAGCTCACCAATCACAACAGCCCCGGATGGCACTGAAGCTTTCTTT.

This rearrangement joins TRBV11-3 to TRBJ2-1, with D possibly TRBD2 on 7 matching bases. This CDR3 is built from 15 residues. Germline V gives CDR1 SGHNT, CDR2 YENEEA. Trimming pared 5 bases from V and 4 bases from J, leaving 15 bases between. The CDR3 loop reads CASSLAGGQYNEQFF. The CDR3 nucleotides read TGTGCCAGCAGCCTCGCCGGGGGGCAGTACAATGAGCAGTTCTTC.

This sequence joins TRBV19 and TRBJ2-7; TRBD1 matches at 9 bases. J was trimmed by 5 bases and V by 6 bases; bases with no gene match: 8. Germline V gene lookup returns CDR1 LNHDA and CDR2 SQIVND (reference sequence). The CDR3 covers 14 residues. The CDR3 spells CASRPGQGWNEQYF. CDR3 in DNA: TGTGCCAGTAGGCCGGGACAGGGTTGGAACGAGCAGTACTTC.

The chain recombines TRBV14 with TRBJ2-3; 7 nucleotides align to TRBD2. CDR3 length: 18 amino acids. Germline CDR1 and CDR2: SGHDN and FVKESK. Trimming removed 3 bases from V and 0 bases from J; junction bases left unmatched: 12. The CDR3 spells CASSHFRLARSSTDTQYF. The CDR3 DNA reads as TGTGCCAGCAGCCACTTCCGACTAGCCCGTTCTAGCACAGATACGCAGTATTTT.

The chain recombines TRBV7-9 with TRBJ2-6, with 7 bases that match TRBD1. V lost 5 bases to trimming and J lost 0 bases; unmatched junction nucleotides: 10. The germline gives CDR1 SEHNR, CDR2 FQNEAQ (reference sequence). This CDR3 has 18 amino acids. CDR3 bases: TGTGCCAGCAGCCCGAGGGGACAGTCCCTCTCTGGGGCCAACGTCCTGACTTTC. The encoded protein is CASSPRGQSLSGANVLTF.

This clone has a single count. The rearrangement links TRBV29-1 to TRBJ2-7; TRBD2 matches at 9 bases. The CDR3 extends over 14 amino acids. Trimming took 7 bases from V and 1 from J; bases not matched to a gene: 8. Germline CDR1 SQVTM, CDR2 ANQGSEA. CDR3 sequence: CSAQGTSSSYEQYF. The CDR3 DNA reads TGCAGCGCTCAGGGGACTAGCAGTTCCTACGAGCAGTACTTC.

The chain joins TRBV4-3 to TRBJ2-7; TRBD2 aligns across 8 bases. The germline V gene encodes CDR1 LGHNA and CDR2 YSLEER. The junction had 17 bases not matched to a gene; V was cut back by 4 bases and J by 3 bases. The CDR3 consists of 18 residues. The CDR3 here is CASSPTAGEWPNHYEQYF. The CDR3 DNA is TGCGCCAGCAGCCCGACAGCGGGAGAATGGCCCAACCACTACGAGCAGTACTTC.

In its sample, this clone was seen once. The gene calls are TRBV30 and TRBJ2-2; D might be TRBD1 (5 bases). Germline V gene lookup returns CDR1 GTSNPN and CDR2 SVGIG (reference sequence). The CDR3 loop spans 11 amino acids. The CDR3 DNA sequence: TGTGCGGAAGGGGCTCCCGGGGAGCTGTTTTTT. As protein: CAEGAPGELFF.

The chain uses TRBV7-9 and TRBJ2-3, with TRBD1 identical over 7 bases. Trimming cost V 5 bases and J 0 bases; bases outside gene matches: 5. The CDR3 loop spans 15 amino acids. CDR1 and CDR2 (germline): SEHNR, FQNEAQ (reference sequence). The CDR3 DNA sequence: TGTGCCAGCAGCCTAGGGGACAGCAGCACAGATACGCAGTATTTT. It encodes CASSLGDSSTDTQYF.

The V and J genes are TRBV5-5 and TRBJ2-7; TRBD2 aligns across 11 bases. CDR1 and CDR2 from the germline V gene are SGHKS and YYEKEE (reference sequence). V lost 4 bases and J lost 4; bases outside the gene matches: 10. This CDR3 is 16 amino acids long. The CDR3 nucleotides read TGTGCCAGCAGCCCACAAACTAGCGGGAGTTGGTACGAGCAGTACTTC. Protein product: CASSPQTSGSWYEQYF. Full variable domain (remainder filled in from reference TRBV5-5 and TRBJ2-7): DAGVTQSPTHLIKTRGQQVTLRCSPISGHKSVSWYQQVLGQGPQFIFQYYEKEERGRGNFPDRFSARQFPNYSSELNVNALLLGDSALYLCASSPQTSGSWYEQYFGPGTRLTVT.

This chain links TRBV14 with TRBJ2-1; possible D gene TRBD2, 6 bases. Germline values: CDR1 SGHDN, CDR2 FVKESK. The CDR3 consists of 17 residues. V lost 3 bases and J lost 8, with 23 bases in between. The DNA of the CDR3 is TGTGCCAGCAGCCACCCCATCGCGAACCGGGGGATAGATGAGCAGTTCTTC. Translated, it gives CASSHPIANRGIDEQFF.

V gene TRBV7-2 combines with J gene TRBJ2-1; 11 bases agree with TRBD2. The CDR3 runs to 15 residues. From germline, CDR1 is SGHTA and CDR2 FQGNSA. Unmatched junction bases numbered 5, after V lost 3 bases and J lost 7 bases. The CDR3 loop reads CASSFPGLADNEQFF. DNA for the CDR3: TGTGCCAGCAGCTTCCCGGGACTAGCGGATAATGAGCAGTTCTTC.